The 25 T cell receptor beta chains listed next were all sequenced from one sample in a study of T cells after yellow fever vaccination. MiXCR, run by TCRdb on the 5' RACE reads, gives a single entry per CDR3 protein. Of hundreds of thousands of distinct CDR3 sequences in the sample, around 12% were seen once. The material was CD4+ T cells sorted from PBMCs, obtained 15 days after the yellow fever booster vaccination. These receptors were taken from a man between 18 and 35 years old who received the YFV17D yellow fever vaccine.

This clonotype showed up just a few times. The CDR3 nucleotides read TGTGCCAGCAGTTACGCCCACGGGACAGGGGGGTCCAATGAGCAGTTCTTC. It codes for CASSYAHGTGGSNEQFF. The chain couples TRBV6-5 to TRBJ2-1, with 11 nucleotides matching TRBD1. Per the germline V gene, CDR1 is MNHEY and CDR2 is SVGAGI. Trimming took 2 bases from V and 6 from J; bases not matched to a gene: 9. This CDR3 has 17 residues.

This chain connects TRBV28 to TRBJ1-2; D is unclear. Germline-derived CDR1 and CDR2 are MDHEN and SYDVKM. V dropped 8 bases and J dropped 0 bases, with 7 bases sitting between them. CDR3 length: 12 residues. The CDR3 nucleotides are TGTGCCAGCGAGAACGCTAACTATGGCTACACCTTC. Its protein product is CASENANYGYTF.

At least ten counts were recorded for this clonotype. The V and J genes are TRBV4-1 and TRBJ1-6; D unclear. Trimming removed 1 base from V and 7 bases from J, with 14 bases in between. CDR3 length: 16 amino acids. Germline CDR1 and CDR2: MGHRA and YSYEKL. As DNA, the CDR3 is TGCGCCAGCAGCCAAGTCAGCGGGATAGGAAATTCACCCCTCCACTTT. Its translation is CASSQVSGIGNSPLHF.

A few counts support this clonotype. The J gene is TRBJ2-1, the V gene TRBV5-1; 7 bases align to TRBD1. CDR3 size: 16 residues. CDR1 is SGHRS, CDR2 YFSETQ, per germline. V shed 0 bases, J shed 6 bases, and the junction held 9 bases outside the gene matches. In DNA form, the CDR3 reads TGCGCCAGCAGCTTGGGGGGACAGCGGACCGGCAATGAGCAGTTCTTC. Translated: CASSLGGQRTGNEQFF.

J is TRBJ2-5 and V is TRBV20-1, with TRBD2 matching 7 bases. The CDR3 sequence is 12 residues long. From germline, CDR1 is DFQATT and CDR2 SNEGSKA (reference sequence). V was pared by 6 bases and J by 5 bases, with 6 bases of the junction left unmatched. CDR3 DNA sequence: TGCAGTGCCCCCCGGGGAGGGGAGACCCAGTACTTC. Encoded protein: CSAPRGGETQYF.

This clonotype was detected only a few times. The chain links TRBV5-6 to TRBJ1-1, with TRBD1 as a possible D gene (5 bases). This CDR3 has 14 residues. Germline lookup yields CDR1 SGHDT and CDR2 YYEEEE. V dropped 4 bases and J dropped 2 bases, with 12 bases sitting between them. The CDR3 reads CASSKTDRNTEAFF. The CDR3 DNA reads TGTGCCAGCAGCAAAACCGACAGAAACACTGAAGCTTTCTTT.

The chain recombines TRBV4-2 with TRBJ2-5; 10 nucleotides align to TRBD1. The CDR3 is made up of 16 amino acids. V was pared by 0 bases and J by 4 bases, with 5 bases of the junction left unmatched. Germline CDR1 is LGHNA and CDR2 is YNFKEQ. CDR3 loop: CASSQEGTGVGETQYF. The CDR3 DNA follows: TGTGCCAGCAGCCAAGAGGGGACAGGGGTGGGAGAGACCCAGTACTTC.

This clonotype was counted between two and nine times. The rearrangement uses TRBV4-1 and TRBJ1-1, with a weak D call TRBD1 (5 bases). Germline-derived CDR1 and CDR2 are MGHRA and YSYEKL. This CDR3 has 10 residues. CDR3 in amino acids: CGQFDTEAFF. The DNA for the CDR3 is TGCGGACAGTTTGACACTGAAGCTTTCTTT.

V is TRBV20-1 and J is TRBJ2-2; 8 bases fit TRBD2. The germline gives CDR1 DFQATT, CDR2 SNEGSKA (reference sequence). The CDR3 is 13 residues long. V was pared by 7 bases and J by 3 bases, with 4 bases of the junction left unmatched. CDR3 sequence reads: CSVGTSYTGELFF. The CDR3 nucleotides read TGCAGTGTGGGGACTAGTTACACCGGGGAGCTGTTTTTT.

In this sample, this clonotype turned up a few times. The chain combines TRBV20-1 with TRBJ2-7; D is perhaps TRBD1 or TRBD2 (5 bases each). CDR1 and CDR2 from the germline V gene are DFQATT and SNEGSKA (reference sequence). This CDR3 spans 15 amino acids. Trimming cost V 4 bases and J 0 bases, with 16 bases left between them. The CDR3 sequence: CSATLPRDRSYEQYF. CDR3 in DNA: TGCAGTGCTACATTACCTAGGGACCGCTCCTACGAGCAGTACTTC.

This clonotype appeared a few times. CDR3 amino acids: CASSYSGLRNQPQHF. CDR3 nucleotide sequence: TGTGCCAGCAGTTACTCAGGTCTCCGAAATCAGCCCCAGCATTTT. The chain employs TRBV6-5 and TRBJ1-5; D not resolved. CDR3 length equals 15 residues. Germline V gives CDR1 MNHEY, CDR2 SVGAGI. V gave up 0 bases and J gave up 4 bases, with 10 bases separating them.

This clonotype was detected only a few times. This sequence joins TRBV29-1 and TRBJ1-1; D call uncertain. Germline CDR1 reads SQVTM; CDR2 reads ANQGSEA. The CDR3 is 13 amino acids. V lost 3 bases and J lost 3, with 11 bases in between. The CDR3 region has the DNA TGCAGCGTTGAGGCCACTAGGGACACTGAAGCTTTCTTT. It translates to CSVEATRDTEAFF.

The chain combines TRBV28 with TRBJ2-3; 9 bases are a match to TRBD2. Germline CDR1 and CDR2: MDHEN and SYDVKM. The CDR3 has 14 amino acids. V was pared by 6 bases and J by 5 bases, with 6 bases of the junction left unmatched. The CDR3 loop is CASRGGGAGDTQYF. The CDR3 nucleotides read TGTGCCAGCAGGGGCGGGGGGGCCGGAGATACGCAGTATTTT.

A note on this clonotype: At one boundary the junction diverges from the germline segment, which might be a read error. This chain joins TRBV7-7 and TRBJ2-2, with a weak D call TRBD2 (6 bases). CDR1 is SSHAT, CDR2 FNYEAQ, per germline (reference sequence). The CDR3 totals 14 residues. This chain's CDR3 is CASSALGRTGELFF. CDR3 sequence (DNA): TGTGCTAGCAGCGCCTTAGGGAGGACCGGGGAGCTGTTTTTT.

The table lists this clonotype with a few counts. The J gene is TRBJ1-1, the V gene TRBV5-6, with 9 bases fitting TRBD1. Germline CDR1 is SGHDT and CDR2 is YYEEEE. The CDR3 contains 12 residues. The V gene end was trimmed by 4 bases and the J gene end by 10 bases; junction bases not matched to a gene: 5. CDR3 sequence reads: CASSRDRERAFF. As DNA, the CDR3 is TGTGCCAGCAGCAGGGACAGGGAGCGAGCTTTCTTT.

The CDR3 coding sequence is TGTGCCAGCAGTTTAAACAGGGGAAGGGGGACCGGGGAGCTGTTTTTT. Amino acid sequence: CASSLNRGRGTGELFF. This rearrangement joins TRBV12-3 or TRBV12-4 to TRBJ2-2; 7 positions match TRBD1. V was clipped by 2 bases and J by 5 bases; unmatched bases: 8. This CDR3 spans 16 amino acids.

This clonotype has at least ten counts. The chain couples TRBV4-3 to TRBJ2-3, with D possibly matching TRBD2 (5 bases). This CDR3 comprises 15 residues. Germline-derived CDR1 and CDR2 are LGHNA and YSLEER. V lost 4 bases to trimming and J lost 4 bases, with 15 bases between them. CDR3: CASSRAPGIADTQYF. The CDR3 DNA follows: TGCGCCAGCAGCCGGGCCCCGGGGATCGCAGATACGCAGTATTTT.

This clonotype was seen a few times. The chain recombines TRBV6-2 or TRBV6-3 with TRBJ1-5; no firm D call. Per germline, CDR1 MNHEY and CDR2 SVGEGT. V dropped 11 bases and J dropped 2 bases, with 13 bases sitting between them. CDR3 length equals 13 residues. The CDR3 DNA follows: TGTGCCGCCGAGGCAGGCCGCAATCAGCCCCAGCATTTT. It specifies CAAEAGRNQPQHF.

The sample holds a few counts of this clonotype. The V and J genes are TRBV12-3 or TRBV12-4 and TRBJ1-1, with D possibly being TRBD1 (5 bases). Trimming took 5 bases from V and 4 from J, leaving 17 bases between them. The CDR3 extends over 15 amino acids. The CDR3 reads CASSALFRDGTEAFF. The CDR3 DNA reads TGTGCCAGCAGTGCCCTCTTCAGGGACGGCACTGAAGCTTTCTTT.

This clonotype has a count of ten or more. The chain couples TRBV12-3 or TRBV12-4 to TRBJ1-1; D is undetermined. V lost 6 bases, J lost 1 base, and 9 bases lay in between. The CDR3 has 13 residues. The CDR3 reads CASSFSENTEAFF. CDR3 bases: TGTGCCAGCAGCTTTTCCGAGAACACTGAAGCTTTCTTT.

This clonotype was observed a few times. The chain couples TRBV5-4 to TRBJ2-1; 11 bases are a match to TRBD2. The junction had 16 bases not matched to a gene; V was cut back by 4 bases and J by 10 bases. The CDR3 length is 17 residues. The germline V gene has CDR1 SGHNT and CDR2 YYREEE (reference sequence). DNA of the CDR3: TGTGCCAGCAGCGGCATTCTAGCGGGGGGCTCCTCAGGGGAGCAGTTCTTC. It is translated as CASSGILAGGSSGEQFF.

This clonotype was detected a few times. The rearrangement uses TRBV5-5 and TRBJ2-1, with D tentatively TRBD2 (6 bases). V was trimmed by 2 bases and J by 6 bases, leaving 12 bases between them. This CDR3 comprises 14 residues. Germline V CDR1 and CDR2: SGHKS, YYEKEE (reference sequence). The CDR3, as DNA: TGTGCCAGCAGCTTTGGATTAGCGGTCAATGAGCAGTTCTTC. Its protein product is CASSFGLAVNEQFF.

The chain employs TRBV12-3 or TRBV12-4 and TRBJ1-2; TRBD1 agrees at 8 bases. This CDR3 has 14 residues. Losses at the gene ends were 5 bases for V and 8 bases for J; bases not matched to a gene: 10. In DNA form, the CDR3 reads TGTGCCAGCAGTCTGGAAGACAGGGGATGGGGCTACACCTTC. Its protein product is CASSLEDRGWGYTF.

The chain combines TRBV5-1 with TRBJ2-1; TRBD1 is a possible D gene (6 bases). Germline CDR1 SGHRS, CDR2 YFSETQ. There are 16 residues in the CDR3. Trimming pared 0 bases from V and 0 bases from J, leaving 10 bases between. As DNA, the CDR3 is TGCGCCAGCAGCTTGGGGGGGCAGCCCTCCTACAATGAGCAGTTCTTC. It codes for CASSLGGQPSYNEQFF.

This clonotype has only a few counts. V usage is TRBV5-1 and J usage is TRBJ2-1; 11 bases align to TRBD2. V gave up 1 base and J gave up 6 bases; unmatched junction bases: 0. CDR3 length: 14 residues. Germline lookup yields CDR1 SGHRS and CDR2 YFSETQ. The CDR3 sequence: CASSLTSGGNEQFF. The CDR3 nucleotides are TGCGCCAGCAGCTTGACTAGCGGGGGCAATGAGCAGTTCTTC.